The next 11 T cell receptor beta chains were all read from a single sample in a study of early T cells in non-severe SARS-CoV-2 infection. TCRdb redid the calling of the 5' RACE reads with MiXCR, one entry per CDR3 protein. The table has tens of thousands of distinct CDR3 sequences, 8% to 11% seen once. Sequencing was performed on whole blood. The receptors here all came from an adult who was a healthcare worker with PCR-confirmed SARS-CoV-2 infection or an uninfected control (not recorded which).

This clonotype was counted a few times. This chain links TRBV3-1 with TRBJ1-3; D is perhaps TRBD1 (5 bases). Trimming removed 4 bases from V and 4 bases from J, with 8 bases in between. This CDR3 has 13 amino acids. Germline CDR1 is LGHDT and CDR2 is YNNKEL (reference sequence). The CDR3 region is CASSLNRGNTIYF. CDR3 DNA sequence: TGTGCCAGCAGCCTCAACAGGGGAAACACCATATATTTT.

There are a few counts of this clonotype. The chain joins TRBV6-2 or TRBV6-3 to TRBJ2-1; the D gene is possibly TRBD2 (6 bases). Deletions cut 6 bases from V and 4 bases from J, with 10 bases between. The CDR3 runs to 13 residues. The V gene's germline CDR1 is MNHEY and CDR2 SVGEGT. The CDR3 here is CASRPGGYNEQFF. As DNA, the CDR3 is TGTGCCAGCAGGCCCGGGGGATACAATGAGCAGTTCTTC.

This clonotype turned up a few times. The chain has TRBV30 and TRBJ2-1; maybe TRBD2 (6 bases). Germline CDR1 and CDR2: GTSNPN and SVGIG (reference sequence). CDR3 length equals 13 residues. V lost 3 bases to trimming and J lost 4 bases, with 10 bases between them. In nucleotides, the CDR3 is TGTGCCTGGAGGGGTAGCGGATACAATGAGCAGTTCTTC. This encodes CAWRGSGYNEQFF. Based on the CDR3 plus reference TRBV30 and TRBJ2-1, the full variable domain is SQTIHQWPATLVQPVGSPLSLECTVEGTSNPNLYWYRQAAGRGLQLLFYSVGIGQISSEVPQNLSASRPQDRQFILSSKKLLLSDSGFYLCAWRGSGYNEQFFGPGTRLTVL.

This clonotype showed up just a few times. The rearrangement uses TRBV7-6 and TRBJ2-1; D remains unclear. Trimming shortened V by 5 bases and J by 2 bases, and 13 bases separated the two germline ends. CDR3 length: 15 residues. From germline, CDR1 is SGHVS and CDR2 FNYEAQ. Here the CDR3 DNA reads TGTGCCAGCAGCCCATTGGACGGCGCCTACAATGAGCAGTTCTTC. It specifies CASSPLDGAYNEQFF.

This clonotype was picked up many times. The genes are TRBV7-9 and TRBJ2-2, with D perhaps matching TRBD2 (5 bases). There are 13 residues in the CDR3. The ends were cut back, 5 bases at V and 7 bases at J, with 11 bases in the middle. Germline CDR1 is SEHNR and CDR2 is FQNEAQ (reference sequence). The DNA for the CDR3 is TGTGCCAGCAGCCCCGAGGGCGTCGGGGAGCTGTTTTTT. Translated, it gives CASSPEGVGELFF.

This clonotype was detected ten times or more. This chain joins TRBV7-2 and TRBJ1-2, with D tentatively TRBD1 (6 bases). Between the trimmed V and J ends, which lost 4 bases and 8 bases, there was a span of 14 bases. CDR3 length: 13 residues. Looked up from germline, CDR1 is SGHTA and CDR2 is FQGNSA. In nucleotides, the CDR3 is TGTGCCAGCAGCTCACAGGGTACTGGAGGCTACACCTTC. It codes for CASSSQGTGGYTF. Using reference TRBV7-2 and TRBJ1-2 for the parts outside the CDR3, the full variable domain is GAGVSQSPSNKVTEKGKDVELRCDPISGHTALYWYRQSLGQGLEFLIYFQGNSAPDKSGLPSDRFSAERTGGSVSTLTIQRTQQEDSAVYLCASSSQGTGGYTFGSGTRLTVV.

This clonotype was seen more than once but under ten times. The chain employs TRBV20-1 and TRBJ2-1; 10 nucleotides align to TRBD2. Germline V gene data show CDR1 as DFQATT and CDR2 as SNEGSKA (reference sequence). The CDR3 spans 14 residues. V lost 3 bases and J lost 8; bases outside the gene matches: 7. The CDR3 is CSASPGLAIHEQFF. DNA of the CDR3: TGCAGTGCTAGTCCGGGACTAGCGATCCATGAGCAGTTCTTC.

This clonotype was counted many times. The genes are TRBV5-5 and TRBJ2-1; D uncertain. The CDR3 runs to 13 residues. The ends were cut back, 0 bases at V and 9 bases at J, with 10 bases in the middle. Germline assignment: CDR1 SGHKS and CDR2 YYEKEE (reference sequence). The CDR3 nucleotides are TGTGCCAGCAGCTTGGACCCTACCGGTGAGCAGTTCTTC. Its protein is CASSLDPTGEQFF.

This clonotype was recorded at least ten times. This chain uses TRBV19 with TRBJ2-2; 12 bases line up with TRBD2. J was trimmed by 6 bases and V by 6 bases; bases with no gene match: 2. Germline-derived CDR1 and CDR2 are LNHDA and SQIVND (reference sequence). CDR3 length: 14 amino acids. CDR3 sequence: CASRTSGSPGELFF. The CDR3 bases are TGTGCCAGTAGGACTAGCGGGAGTCCCGGGGAGCTGTTTTTT.

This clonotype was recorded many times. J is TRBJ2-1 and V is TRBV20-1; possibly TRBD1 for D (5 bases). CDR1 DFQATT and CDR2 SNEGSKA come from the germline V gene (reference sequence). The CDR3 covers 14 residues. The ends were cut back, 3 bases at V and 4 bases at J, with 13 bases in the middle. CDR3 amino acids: CSASFRVFYNEQFF. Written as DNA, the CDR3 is TGCAGTGCTAGTTTCAGGGTGTTTTACAATGAGCAGTTCTTC.

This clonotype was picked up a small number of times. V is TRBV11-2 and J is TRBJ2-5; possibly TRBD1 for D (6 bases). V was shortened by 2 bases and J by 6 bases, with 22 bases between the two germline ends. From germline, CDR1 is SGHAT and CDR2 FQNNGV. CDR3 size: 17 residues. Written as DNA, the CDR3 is TGTGCCAGCAGCTTAATAGTCCTTTCGGACAGTGCCCAGACCCAGTACTTC. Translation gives CASSLIVLSDSAQTQYF.